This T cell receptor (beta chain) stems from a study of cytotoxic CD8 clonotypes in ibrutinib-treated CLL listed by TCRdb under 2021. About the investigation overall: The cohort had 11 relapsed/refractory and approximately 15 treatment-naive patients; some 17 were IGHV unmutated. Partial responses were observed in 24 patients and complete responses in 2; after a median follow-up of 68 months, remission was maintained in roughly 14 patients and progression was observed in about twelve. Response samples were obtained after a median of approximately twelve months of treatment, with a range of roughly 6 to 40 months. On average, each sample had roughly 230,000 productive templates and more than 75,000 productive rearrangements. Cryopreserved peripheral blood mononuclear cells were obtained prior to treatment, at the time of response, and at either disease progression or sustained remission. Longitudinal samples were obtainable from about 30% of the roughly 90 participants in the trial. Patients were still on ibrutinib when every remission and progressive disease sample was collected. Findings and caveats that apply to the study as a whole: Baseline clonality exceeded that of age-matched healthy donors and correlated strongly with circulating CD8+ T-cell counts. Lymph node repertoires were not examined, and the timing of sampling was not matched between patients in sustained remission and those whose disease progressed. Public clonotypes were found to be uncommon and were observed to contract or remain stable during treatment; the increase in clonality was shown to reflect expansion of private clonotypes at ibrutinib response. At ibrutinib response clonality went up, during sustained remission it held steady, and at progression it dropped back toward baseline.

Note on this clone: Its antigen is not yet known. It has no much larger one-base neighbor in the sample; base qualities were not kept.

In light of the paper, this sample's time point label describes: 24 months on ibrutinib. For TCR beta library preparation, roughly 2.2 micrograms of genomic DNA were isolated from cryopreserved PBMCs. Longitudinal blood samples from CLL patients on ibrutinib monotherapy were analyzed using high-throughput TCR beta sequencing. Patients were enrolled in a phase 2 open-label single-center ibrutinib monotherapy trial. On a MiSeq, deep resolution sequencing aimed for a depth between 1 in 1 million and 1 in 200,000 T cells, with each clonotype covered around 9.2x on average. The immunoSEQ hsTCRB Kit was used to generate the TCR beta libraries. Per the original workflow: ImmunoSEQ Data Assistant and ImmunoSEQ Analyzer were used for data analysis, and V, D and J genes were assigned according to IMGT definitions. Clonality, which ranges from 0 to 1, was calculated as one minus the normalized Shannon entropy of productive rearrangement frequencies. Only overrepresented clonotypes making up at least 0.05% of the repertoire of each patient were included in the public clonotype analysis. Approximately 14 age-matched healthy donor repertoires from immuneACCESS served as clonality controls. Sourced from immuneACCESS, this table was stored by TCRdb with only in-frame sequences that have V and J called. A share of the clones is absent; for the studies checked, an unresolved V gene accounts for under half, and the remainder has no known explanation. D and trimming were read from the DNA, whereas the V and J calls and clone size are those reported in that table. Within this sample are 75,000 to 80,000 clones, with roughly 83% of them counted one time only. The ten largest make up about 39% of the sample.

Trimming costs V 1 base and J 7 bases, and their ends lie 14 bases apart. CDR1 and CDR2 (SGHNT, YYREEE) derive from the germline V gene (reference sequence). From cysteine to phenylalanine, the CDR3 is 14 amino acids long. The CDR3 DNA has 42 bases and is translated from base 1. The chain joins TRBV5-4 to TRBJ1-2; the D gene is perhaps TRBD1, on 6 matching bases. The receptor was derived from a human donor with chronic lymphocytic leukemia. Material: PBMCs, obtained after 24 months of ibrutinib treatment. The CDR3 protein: CASSLQGPGIGYTF. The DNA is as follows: TGTGCCAGCAGCTTGCAGGGGCCGGGGATTGGCTACACCTTC.